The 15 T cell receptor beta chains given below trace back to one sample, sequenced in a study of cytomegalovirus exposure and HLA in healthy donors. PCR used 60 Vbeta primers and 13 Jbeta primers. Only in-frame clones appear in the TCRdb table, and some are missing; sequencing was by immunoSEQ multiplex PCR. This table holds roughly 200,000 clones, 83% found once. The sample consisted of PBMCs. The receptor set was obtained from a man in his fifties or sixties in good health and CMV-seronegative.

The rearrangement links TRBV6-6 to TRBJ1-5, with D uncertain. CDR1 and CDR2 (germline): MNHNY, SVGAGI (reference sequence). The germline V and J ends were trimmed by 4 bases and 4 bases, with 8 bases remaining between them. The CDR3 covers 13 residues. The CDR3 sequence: CASSLSPNQPQHF. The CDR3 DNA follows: TGTGCCAGCAGTTTGTCCCCGAATCAGCCCCAGCATTTT.

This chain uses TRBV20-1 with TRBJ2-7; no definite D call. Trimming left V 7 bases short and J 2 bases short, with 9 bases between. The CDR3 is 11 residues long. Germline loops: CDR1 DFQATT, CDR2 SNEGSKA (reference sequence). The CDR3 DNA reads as TGCAGTGTTCCAGGCCCCTACGAGCAGTACTTC. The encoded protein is CSVPGPYEQYF.

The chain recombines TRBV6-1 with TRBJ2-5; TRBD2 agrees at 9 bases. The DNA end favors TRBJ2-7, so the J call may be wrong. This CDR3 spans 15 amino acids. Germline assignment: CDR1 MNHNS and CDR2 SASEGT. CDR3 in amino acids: CASSEGSGGPYEQYF. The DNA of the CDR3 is TGTGCCAGCAGTGAAGGTAGCGGGGGCCCCTACGAGCAGTACTTC.

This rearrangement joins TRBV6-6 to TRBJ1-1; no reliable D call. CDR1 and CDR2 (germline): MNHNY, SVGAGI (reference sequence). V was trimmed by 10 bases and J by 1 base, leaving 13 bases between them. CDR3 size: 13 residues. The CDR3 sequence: CATRFGENTEAFF. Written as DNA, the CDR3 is TGTGCCACCCGGTTCGGGGAGAACACTGAAGCTTTCTTT.

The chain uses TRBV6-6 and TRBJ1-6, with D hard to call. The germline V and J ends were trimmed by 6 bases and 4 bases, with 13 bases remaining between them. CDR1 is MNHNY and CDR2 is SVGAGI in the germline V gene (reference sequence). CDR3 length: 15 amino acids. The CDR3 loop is CASRPLARYNSPLHF. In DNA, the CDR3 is TGTGCCAGCAGACCCCTCGCGCGATATAATTCACCCCTCCACTTT.

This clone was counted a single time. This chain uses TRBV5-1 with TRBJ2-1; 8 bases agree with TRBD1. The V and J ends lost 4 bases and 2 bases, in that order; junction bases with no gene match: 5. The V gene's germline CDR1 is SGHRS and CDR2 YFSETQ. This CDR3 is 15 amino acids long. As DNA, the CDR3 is TGCGCCAGCAGCCCTCAGACAGGGGCCTACAATGAGCAGTTCTTC. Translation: CASSPQTGAYNEQFF.

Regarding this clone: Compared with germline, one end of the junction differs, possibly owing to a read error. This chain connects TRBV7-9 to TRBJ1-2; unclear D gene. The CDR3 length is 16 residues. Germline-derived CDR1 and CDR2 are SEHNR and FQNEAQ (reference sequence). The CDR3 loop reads CSSSSGRLGGTDGYTF. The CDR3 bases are TGTTCCAGCAGCTCCGGCCGCCTGGGAGGAACGGATGGCTACACCTTC. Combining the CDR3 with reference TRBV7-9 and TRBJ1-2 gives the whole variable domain DTGVSQNPRHKITKRGQNVTFRCDPISEHNRLYWYRQTLGQGPEFLTYFQNEAQLEKSRLLSDRFSAERPKGSFSTLEIQRTEQGDSAMYLCSSSSGRLGGTDGYTFGSGTRLTVV.

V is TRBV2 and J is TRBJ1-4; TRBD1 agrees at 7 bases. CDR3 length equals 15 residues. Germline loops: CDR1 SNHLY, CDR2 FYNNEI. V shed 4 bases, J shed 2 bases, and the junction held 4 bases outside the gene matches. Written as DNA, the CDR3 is TGTGCCAGCAGTGTACAGGGGAGGACTAATGAAAAACTGTTTTTT. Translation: CASSVQGRTNEKLFF.

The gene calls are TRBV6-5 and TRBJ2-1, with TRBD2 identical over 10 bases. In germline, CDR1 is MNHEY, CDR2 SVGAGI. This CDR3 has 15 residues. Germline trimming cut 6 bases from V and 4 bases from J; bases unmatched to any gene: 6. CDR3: CASSEREGLYNEQFF. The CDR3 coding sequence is TGTGCCAGCAGCGAGCGGGAGGGCCTGTACAATGAGCAGTTCTTC.

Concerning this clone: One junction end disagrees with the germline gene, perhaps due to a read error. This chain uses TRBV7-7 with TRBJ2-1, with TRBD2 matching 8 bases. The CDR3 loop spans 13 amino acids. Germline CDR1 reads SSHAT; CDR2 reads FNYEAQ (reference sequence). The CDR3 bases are TGTGCTAGCAGCTTAAACTCGGGGGGGGAGCAGTTCTTC. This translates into CASSLNSGGEQFF.

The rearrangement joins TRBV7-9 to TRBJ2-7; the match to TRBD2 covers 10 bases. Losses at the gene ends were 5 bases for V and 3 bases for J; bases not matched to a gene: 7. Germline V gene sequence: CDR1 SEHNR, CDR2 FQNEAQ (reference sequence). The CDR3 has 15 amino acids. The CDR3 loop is CASSPFSGRFYEQYF. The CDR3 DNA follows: TGTGCCAGCAGCCCATTTAGCGGGAGGTTCTACGAGCAGTACTTC.

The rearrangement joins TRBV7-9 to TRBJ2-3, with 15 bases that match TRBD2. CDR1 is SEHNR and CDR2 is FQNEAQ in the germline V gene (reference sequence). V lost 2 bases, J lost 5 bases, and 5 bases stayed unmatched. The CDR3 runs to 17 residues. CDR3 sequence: CASSLPGLAGGIDTQYF. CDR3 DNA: TGTGCCAGCAGCTTACCGGGACTAGCGGGAGGAATAGATACGCAGTATTTT.

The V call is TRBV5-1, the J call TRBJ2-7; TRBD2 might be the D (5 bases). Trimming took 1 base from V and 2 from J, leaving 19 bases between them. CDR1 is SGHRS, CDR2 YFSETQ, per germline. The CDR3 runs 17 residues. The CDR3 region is CASSLSILSREPYEQYF. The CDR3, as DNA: TGCGCCAGCAGCTTGTCCATTTTGTCGAGGGAGCCCTACGAGCAGTACTTC.

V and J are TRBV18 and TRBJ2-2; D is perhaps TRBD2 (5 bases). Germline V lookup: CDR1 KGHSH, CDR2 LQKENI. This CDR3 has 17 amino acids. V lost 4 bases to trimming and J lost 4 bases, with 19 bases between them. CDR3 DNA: TGTGCCAGCTCACAATCAGCCCTGGGGAGAAGCACCGGGGAGCTGTTTTTT. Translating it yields CASSQSALGRSTGELFF.

This CDR3 is CASSNRGQGLFTGELFF. The CDR3, as DNA: TGTGCCAGCAGTAACCGGGGACAGGGGTTATTCACCGGGGAGCTGTTTTTT. The chain combines TRBV5-6 with TRBJ2-2, with 10 bases lining up with TRBD1. CDR3 length: 17 amino acids. Germline CDR1 is SGHDT and CDR2 is YYEEEE. Trimming removed 5 bases from V and 4 bases from J; junction bases left unmatched: 11.